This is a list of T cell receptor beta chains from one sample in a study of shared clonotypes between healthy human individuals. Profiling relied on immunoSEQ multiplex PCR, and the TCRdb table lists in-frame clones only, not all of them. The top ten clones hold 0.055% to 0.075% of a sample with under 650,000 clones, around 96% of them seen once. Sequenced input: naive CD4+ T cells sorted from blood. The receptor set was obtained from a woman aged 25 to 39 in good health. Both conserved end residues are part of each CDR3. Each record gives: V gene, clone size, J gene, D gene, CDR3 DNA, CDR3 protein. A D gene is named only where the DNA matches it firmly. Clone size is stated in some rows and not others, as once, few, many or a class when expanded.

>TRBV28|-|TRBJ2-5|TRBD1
TGTGCCAGCAGTTCGGGACAGGGGTTGGGGACCCAGTACTTC
CASSSGQGLGTQYF
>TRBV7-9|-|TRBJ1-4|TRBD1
TGTGCCAGCAGCAGGAAGGGGGCTAGGGATGAAAAACTGTTTTTT
CASSRKGARDEKLFF
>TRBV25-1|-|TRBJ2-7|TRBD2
TGTGCCAGCAGTGAATGGACTAGCGGCTCCTACGAGCAGTACTTC
CASSEWTSGSYEQYF
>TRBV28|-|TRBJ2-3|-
TGTGCCAGCAGTTCTTTAGCGGACATGGAGGATACGCAGTATTTT
CASSSLADMEDTQYF
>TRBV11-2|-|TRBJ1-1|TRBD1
TGTGCCAGCAGCTTAGCCCCCCAGGGGGTTTTGGGAGCTTTCTTT
CASSLAPQGVLGAFF
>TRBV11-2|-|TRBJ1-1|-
TGTGCCAGCAGAGACGGACAGAGGGCTGAAGCTTTCTTT
CASRDGQRAEAFF
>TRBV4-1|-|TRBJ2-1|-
TGCGCCAGCAGCCAAGTCGGGAGACAGGTTCCGAGCTCCTACAATGAGCAGTTCTTC
CASSQVGRQVPSSYNEQFF
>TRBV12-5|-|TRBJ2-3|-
TGTGCTAGCCTCCCGTTTGTGTATCCAGATACGCAGTATTTT
CASLPFVYPDTQYF
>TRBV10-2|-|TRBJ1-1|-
TGCGCCAGCTCGCACGACTGGAACACTGAAGCTTTCTTT
CASSHDWNTEAFF
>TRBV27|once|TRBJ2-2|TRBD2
TGTGCCAGCGCTCTAGCGGGGGCGAACACCGGGGAGCTGTTTTTT
CASALAGANTGELFF
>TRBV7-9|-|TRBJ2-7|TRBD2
TGTGCCAGCAGCCCTGGACTAGCGGGAACCTACGAGCAGTACTTC
CASSPGLAGTYEQYF
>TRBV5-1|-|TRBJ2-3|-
TGCGCCAGCAGCTTGTCGGCGGGTGGAGGAACAGATACGCAGTATTTT
CASSLSAGGGTDTQYF
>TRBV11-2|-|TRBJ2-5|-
TGTGCCAGCAGCTTGGGAGCAGGACAGCAAGAGACCCAGTACTTC
CASSLGAGQQETQYF
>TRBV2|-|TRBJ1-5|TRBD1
TGTGCCAGCAGTAGGCATGAGGGGGCTCGACAGCCCCAGCATTTT
CASSRHEGARQPQHF
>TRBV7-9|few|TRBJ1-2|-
TGTGCCAGCAGTTTTGGGGTGGTCGGCTACACCTTC
CASSFGVVGYTF
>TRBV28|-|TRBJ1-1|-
TGTGCCAGCAGTTTAAGGACGGTGAACACTGAAGCTTTCTTT
CASSLRTVNTEAFF
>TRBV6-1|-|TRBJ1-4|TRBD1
TGTGCCAGCAGTGAACAGGGACAGGGTAATGAAAAACTGTTTTTT
CASSEQGQGNEKLFF
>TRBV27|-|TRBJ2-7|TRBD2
TGTGCCAGCAGTCGGTTATTAGCTAGCGGGACATACGAGCAGTACTTC
CASSRLLASGTYEQYF
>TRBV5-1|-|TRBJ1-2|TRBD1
TGCGCCAGCAGCCCCGGGACAGCTAATGGCTACACCTTC
CASSPGTANGYTF
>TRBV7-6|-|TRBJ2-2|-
TGTGCCAGCAGCTTAGTAACAGGGGGCCGACTAGCGAGAGGAGACACCGGGGAGCTGTTTTTT
CASSLVTGGRLARGDTGELFF
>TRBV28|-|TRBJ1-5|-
TGTGCCAGCAGGGAGCGATCCGGGGGCAATCAGCCCCAGCATTTT
CASRERSGGNQPQHF
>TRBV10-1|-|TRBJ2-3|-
TGCGCCAGCAGTGAGTCAGATACGCAGTATTTT
CASSESDTQYF
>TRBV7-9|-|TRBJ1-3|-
TGTGCCAGCTCTAGTCACCGCTCTGGAAACACCATATATTTT
CASSSHRSGNTIYF
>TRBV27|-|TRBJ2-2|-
TGTGCCAGCAGTTTAAAGGGGGGCGGGGAGCTGTTTTTT
CASSLKGGGELFF
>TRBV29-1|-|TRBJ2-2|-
TGCAGCGTCGGGAGCTTCACAGGCGGGGAGCTGTTTTTT
CSVGSFTGGELFF
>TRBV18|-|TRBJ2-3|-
TGTGCCAGCTCACCACCCAGCGCGAACACAGATACGCAGTATTTT
CASSPPSANTDTQYF
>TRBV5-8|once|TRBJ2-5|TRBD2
TGTGCCAGCAGCGAGACTAGCGGGTGGGAGACCCAGTACTTC
CASSETSGWETQYF
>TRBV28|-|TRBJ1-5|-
TGTGCCAGCAGTGGCGACAGTGGGTATATTCAGCCCCAGCATTTT
CASSGDSGYIQPQHF
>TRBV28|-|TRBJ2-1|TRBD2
TGTGCCAGCACCAAACTAGCGGGAGGGCCGAATGAGCAGTTCTTC
CASTKLAGGPNEQFF
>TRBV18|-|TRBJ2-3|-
TGTGCCAGCTCACAAATTATCACTTATCCAGATACGCAGTATTTT
CASSQIITYPDTQYF
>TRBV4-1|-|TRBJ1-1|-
TGCGCCAGCAGCCAAGAGTGGCAGGGCGCTGAAGCTTTCTTT
CASSQEWQGAEAFF
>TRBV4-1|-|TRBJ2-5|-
TGCGCCAGCAGCCAAGAACAGGGATGGGAGACCCAGTACTTC
CASSQEQGWETQYF
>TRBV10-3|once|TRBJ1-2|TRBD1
TGTGCCATAGCAGGGGGCGAGTATGGCTACACCTTC
CAIAGGEYGYTF